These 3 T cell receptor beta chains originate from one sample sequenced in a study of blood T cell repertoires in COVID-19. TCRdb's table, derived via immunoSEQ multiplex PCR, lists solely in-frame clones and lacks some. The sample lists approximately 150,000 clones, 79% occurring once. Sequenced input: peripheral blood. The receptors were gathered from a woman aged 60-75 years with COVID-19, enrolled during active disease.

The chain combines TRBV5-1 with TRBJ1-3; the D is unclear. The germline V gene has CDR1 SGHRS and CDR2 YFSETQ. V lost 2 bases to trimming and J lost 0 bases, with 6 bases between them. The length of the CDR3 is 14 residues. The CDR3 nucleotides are TGCGCCAGCAGCTTAGAGAGCTCTGGAAACACCATATATTTT. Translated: CASSLESSGNTIYF.

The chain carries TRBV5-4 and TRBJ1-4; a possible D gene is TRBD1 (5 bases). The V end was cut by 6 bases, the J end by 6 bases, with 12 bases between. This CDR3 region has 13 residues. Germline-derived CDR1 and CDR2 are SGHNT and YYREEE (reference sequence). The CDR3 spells CASNAGSDEKLFF. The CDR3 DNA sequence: TGTGCCAGCAACGCAGGGTCAGATGAAAAACTGTTTTTT.

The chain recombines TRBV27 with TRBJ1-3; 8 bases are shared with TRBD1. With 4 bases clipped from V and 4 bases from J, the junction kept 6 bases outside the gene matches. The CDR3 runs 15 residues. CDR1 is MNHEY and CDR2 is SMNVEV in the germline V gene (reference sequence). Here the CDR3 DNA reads TGTGCCAGCAGTTCGGACAGGGCCACAGGAAACACCATATATTTT. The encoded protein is CASSSDRATGNTIYF.